The sequence of this T cell receptor (beta chain) was determined in a study of vaccination and CD4 T cells after COVID-19. This clonotype has more than one count but fewer than ten. Its specificity is not known. The treatment: roughly 10-day PBMC culture with coronavirus spike peptide pools or control peptides (ViraFEST assay). This CDR3 is 13 amino acids long. Germline V CDR1 and CDR2: DFQATT, SNEGSKA (reference sequence). The V gene lost 4 bases and the J gene lost 5 bases, with 14 bases spanning the gap. Cultured CD4+ T cell DNA was sequenced using the Oncomine TCR Beta short-read assay. TCRdb reanalysed the PCR reads using MiXCR and keeps one entry per CDR3 protein. The table shows about 17,000 distinct CDR3 sequences, with nearly 40% occurring only once.

This TCR came from a human donor who had recovered from COVID-19. The sample comprised CD4+ T cells from blood, cultured in vitro. The chain is built from TRBV20-1 and TRBJ2-5, with D hard to call. The CDR3 bases are TGCAGTGCTATGCCGTATGGGCGTGAGACCCAGTACTTC. Its translation is CSAMPYGRETQYF.